Listed below are T cell receptor beta chains from one sample, sequenced in a study of T cells after yellow fever vaccination. Via MiXCR, TCRdb re-called the 5' RACE reads, giving one row per CDR3 protein. The sample lists under 550,000 distinct CDR3 sequences, 20% to 25% seen once, with roughly a sixth in the top ten. The sample was PBMCs, taken more than 20 days after the first yellow fever vaccination. The receptors here all came from a young man who received the YFV17D yellow fever vaccine. CDR3s include the opening cysteine and the closing phenylalanine or tryptophan. D genes are given only for firm matches. Part of the rows lack a size; the others show once, few, many or a class for expanded clones.

d_call clone_size j_call v_call cdr3_aa cdr3_nt
TRBD2 few TRBJ2-1 TRBV14 CASSQERYSGYHEQFF TGTGCCAGCAGCCAAGAAAGATATAGCGGGTACCATGAGCAGTTCTTC
NA many TRBJ1-5 TRBV4-2 CASSQDPRGGKPQHF TGTGCCAGCAGCCAAGATCCGAGAGGGGGAAAGCCCCAGCATTTT
NA NA TRBJ2-7 TRBV7-2 CASSLASRTYEQYF TGTGCCAGCAGCTTAGCATCCAGAACCTACGAGCAGTACTTC
TRBD1 NA TRBJ2-1 TRBV7-6 CASSSQETGEGQFF TGTGCCAGCAGCTCACAAGAAACAGGGGAAGGGCAGTTCTTC
NA NA TRBJ2-5 TRBV15 CATSRDSTGTQYF TGTGCCACCAGCAGAGATTCCACGGGGACCCAGTACTTC
NA NA TRBJ1-2 TRBV24-1 CATSDLQVAGYGYTF TGTGCCACCAGTGATTTGCAGGTAGCCGGCTATGGCTACACCTTC
TRBD2 few TRBJ2-1 TRBV5-5 CASSVGLAPYNEQFF TGTGCCAGCAGCGTCGGACTAGCGCCTTACAATGAGCAGTTCTTC
NA few TRBJ2-3 TRBV24-1 CATSDGAAGFADTQYF TGTGCCACCAGTGATGGTGCTGCAGGGTTCGCAGATACGCAGTATTTT
NA few TRBJ2-5 TRBV5-5 CASSPRSSGTQYF TGTGCCAGCAGCCCCAGGAGTAGTGGGACCCAGTACTTC
NA NA TRBJ1-4 TRBV12-3/TRBV12-4 CASSLDRIEKLFF TGTGCCAGCAGTTTAGATCGGATTGAAAAACTGTTTTTT
TRBD2 few TRBJ2-7 TRBV7-2 CASSLRSGGDTYEQYF TGTGCCAGCAGCCTTAGAAGCGGGGGGGACACCTACGAGCAGTACTTC
NA NA TRBJ2-7 TRBV6-2/TRBV6-3 CASSYREDRVYEQYF TGTGCCAGCAGTTACCGGGAGGACAGGGTCTACGAGCAGTACTTC
TRBD2 few TRBJ2-7 TRBV11-2 CASSPGGLYEQYF TGTGCCAGCAGCCCGGGAGGACTCTACGAGCAGTACTTC